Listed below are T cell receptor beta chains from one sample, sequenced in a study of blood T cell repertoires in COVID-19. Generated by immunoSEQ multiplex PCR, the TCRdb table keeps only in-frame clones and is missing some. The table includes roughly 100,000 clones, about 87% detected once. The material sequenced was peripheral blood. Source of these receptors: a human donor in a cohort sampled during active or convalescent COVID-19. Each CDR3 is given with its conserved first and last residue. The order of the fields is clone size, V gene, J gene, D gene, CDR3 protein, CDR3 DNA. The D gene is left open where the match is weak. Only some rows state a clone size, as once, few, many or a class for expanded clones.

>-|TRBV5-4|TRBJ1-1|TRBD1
CASSTRQGMDTEAFF
TGTGCCAGCAGCACAAGACAGGGGATGGACACTGAAGCTTTCTTT
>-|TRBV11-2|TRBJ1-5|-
CASSLGGSVGQPQHF
TGTGCCAGCAGCTTGGGGGGGAGCGTCGGTCAGCCCCAGCATTTT
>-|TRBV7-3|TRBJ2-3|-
CASSTDRTDTQYF
TGTGCCAGCAGCACAGACAGGACAGATACGCAGTATTTT
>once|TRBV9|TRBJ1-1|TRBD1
CASSVRDREGTEAFF
TGTGCCAGCAGCGTTCGGGACAGGGAGGGAACTGAAGCTTTCTTT
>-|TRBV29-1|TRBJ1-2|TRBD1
CSVAGGYGYTF
TGCAGCGTTGCAGGGGGCTATGGCTACACCTTC
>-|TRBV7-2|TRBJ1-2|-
CASSSDGSRGYTF
TGTGCCAGCAGCTCAGATGGTTCCCGCGGCTACACCTTC
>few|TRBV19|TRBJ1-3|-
CASTNRGSSGNTIYF
TGTGCCAGTACCAATCGGGGAAGCTCTGGAAACACCATATATTTT
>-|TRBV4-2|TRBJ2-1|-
CASSQEEGGRYNEQFF
TGTGCCAGCAGCCAAGAGGAGGGGGGGCGCTACAATGAGCAGTTCTTC
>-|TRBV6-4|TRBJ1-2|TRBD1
CASSDTGQGYGYTF
TGTGCCAGCAGTGACACGGGACAGGGTTATGGCTACACCTTC
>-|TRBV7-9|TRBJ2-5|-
CASRLLGAETQYF
TGTGCCAGCAGGTTATTAGGGGCGGAGACCCAGTACTTC
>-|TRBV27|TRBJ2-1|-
CASSLYSGLNNEQFF
TGTGCCAGCAGTTTATATTCGGGACTCAACAATGAGCAGTTCTTC
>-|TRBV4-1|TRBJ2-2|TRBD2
CASSQERGGTSGESGELFF
TGCGCCAGCAGCCAAGAAAGGGGAGGGACTAGCGGGGAGTCCGGGGAGCTGTTTTTT
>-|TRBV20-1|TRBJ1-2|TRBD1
CSASNGQGRSYGYTF
TGCAGTGCTAGTAACGGACAGGGAAGGAGCTATGGCTACACCTTC
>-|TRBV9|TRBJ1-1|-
CASNPGGNTEAFF
TGTGCCAGCAACCCCGGGGGGAACACTGAAGCTTTCTTT
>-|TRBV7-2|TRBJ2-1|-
CASSLGPDNSYNEQFF
TGTGCCAGCAGCTTAGGTCCGGACAACTCCTACAATGAGCAGTTCTTC
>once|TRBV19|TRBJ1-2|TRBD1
CASTTGVGGYGYTF
TGTGCCAGTACCACAGGGGTTGGGGGCTATGGCTACACCTTC
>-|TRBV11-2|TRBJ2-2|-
CASSYLNAGELFF
TGTGCCAGCAGCTACCTAAACGCCGGGGAGCTGTTTTTT
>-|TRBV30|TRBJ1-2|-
CACSKGGGSGYTF
TGTGCCTGCTCTAAAGGGGGTGGTTCCGGCTACACCTTC
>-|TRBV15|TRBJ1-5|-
CATSSQGGPQHF
TGTGCCACCAGCAGCCAAGGGGGGCCCCAGCATTTT
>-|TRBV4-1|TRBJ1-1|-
CASSPWEGLRVNTEAFF
TGCGCCAGCAGCCCATGGGAGGGGTTGAGGGTAAACACTGAAGCTTTCTTT
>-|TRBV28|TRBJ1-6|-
CASSEGGGADNSPLHF
TGTGCCAGCAGCGAGGGGGGGGGCGCAGACAATTCACCCCTCCACTTT
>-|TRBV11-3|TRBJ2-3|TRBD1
CASSLGPTGTRTDTQYF
TGTGCCAGCAGCTTAGGACCGACAGGGACGAGGACAGATACGCAGTATTTT
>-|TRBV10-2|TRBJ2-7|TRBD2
CASNPGRSLYEQYF
TGCGCCAGCAACCCCGGGAGGTCACTCTACGAGCAGTACTTC
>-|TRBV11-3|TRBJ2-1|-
CASSLDLPPHEQFF
TGTGCCAGCAGCTTAGATCTCCCCCCTCATGAGCAGTTCTTC
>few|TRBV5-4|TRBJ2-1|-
CASSLFAGAGTHYNEQFF
TGTGCCAGCAGCTTGTTTGCTGGGGCGGGGACCCACTACAATGAGCAGTTCTTC
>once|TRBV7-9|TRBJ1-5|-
CASSPAGRGNQPQHF
TGTGCCAGCAGCCCCGCTGGCAGGGGCAATCAGCCCCAGCATTTT
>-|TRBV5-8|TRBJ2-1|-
CASSLVSNEQFF
TGTGCCAGCAGCTTGGTGTCAAATGAGCAGTTCTTC
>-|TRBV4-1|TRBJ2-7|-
CASSQAGGIYEQYF
TGCGCCAGCAGCCAAGCTGGGGGCATCTACGAGCAGTACTTC
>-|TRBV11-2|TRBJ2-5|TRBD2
CASSFSSGGFEETQYF
TGTGCCAGCAGCTTTAGTAGCGGGGGGTTCGAGGAGACCCAGTACTTC
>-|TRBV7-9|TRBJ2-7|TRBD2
CASSPPLADSPGDEQYF
TGTGCCAGCAGCCCCCCACTAGCGGACTCCCCTGGGGACGAGCAGTACTTC
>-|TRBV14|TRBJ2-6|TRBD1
CASSRTGAGANVLTF
TGTGCCAGCAGCCGTACAGGGGCCGGGGCCAACGTCCTGACTTTC
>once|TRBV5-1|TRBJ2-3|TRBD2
CASSPRTSGSTDTQYF
TGCGCCAGCAGCCCGAGGACTAGCGGAAGCACAGATACGCAGTATTTT
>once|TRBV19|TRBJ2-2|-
CASNRDPGDTGELFF
TGTGCCAGTAATCGGGATCCGGGGGACACCGGGGAGCTGTTTTTT
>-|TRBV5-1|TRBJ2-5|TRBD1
CASSSTGGIGETQYF
TGCGCCAGCAGCTCAACAGGGGGAATTGGAGAGACCCAGTACTTC
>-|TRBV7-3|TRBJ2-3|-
CASSSRGGDADTQYF
TGTGCCAGCAGCTCTAGGGGGGGCGATGCAGATACGCAGTATTTT